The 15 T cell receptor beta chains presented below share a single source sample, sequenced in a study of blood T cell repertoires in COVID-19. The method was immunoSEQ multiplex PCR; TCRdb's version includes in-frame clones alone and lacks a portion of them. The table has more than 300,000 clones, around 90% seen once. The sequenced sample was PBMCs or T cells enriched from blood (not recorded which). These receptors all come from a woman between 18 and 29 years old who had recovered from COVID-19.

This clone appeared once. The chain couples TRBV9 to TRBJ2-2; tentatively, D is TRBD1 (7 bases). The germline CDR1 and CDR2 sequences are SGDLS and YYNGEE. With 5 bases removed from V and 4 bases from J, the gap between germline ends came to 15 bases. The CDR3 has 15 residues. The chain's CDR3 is CASSQGGDSTGELFF. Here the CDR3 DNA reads TGTGCCAGCAGTCAGGGCGGGGACAGCACCGGGGAGCTGTTTTTT.

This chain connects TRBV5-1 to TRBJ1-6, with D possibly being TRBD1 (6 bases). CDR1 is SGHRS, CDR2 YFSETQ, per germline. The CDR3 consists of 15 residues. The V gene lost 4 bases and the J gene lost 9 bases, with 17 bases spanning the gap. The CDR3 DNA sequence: TGCGCCAGCAGCCCCAACAGGGAGTTGGGTTCACCCCTCCACTTT. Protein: CASSPNRELGSPLHF.

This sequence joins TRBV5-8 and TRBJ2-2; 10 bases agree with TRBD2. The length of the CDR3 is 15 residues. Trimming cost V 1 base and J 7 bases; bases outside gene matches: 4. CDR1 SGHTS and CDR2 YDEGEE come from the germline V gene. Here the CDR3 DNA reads TGTGCCAGCAGCTTGACTAGCGGGGATGGCGGGGAGCTGTTTTTT. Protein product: CASSLTSGDGGELFF.

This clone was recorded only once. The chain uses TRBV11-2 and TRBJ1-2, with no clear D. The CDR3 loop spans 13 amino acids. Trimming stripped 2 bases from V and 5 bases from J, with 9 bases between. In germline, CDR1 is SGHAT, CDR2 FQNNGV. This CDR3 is CASSLSEEYGYTF. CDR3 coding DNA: TGTGCCAGCAGCTTATCAGAGGAGTATGGCTACACCTTC. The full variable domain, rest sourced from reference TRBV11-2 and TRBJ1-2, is EAGVAQSPRYKIIEKRQSVAFWCNPISGHATLYWYQQILGQGPKLLIQFQNNGVVDDSQLPKDRFSAERLKGVDSTLKIQPAKLEDSAVYLCASSLSEEYGYTFGSGTRLTVV.

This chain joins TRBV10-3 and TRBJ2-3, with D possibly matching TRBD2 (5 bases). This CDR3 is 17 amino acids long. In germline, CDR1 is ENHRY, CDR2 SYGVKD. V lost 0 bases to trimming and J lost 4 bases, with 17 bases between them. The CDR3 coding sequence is TGTGCCATCAGTGAGTCGGCCTGGCTTGAGGGTGCAGATACGCAGTATTTT. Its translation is CAISESAWLEGADTQYF.

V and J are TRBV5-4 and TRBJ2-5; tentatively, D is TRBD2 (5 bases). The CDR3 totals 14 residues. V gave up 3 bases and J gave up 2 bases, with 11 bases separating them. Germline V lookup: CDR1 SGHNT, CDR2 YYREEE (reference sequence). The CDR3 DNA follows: TGTGCCAGCAGCTCCGGACTGGAACAAGAGACCCAGTACTTC. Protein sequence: CASSSGLEQETQYF.

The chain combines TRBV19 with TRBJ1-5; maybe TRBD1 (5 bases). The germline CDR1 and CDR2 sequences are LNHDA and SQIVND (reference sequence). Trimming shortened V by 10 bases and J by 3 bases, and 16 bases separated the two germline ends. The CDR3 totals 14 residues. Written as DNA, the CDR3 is TGTGCCACCTCCCTCCGGGGGTACAATCAGCCCCAGCATTTT. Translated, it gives CATSLRGYNQPQHF.

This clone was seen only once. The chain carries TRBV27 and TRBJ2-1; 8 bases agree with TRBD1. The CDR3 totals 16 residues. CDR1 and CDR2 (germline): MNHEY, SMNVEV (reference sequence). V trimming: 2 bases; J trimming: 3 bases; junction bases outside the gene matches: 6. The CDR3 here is CASSLPPGGLYNEQFF. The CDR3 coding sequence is TGTGCCAGCAGTTTACCGCCAGGGGGCCTCTACAATGAGCAGTTCTTC.

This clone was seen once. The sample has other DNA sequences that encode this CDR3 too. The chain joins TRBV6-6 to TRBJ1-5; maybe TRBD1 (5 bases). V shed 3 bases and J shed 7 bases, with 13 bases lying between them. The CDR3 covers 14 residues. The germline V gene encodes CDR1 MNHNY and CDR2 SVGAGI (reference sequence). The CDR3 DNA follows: TGTGCCAGCAGTTATTTCGGGGGTGACCAGCCCCAGCATTTT. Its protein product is CASSYFGGDQPQHF.

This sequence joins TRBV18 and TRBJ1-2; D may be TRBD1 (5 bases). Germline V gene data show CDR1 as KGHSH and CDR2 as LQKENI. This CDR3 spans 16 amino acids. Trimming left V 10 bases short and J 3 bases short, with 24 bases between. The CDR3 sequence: CATFGGGPGLDYGYTF. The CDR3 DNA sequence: TGTGCCACCTTCGGCGGGGGACCGGGTCTGGACTATGGCTACACCTTC.

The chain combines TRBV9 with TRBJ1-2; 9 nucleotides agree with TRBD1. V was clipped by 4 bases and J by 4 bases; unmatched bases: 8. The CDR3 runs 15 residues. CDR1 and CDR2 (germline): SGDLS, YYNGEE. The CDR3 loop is CASSPWGQGSYGYTF. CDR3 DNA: TGTGCCAGCAGCCCCTGGGGACAGGGCAGCTATGGCTACACCTTC.

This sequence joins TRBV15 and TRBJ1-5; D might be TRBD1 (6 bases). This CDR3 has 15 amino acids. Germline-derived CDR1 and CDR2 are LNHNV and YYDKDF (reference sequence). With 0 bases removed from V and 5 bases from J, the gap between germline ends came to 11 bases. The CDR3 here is CATSREQGPHQPQHF. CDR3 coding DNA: TGTGCCACCAGCAGAGAACAGGGACCCCATCAGCCCCAGCATTTT.

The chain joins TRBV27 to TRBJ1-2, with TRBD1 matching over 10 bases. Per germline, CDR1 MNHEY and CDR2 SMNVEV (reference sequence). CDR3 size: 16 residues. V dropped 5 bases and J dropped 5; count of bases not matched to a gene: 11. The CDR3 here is CASSSVFGQGVYGYTF. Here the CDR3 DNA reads TGTGCCAGCAGTAGCGTATTCGGACAGGGGGTTTATGGCTACACCTTC.

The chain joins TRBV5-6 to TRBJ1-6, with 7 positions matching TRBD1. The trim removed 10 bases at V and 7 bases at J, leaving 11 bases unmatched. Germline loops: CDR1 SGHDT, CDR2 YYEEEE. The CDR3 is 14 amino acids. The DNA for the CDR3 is TGTGCCGGAGACAGGGACGGATCGAATTCACCCCTCCACTTT. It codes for CAGDRDGSNSPLHF.

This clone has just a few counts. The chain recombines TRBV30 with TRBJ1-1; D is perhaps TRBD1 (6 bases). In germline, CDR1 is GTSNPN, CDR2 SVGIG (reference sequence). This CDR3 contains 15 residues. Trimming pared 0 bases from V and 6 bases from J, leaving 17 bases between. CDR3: CAWSVPRQGLPEAFF. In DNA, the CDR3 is TGTGCCTGGAGTGTACCCCGCCAGGGGCTCCCTGAAGCTTTCTTT.